The clone carrying this TCR beta chain was recorded many times. The antigen is unknown. One junction end disagrees with the germline gene, perhaps due to a read error. CDR1 is SGHRS and CDR2 is YFSETQ in the germline V gene. This CDR3 spans 13 amino acids. It was by quantitative 5'-RACE with molecular barcodes that TCR beta libraries were made. One entry per CDR3 protein, called by TCRdb with MiXCR from the 5' RACE reads. The sample holds around 340,000 distinct CDR3 sequences, approximately 14% seen once. These data are taken from a study of CD8 T cells in ankylosing spondylitis. The study, taken as a whole, reports: Seemingly characteristic of ankylosing spondylitis blood was a TCR beta motif consisting of eight highly homologous variants. Matched synovial fluid from ankylosing spondylitis patients was reported to be enriched for disease-linked clones.

The sequence was collected from a male donor with ankylosing spondylitis or in good health (not recorded which). The chain carries TRBV5-1 and TRBJ2-2; TRBD2 might be the D (5 bases). The sample comprised blood, either unsorted or a sorted T cell fraction (not recorded which). The CDR3 region has the DNA TGTGCCAGCAGCTTAGCGAGAACCGGGGAGCTGTTTTTT. It translates to CASSLARTGELFF.